Here is one TCR beta chain with its context. The antigen remains undetermined. The data were taken from a study of blood T cells in healthy people across ages. Study findings and constraints: Both naive CD4+ cell counts and diversity were greater in long-lived donors than in aged donors.

A sample-barcoded 5' primer and a J-beta primer mix were used in a second PCR of about 7 to 12 cycles. TCRdb processed the 5' RACE reads anew with MiXCR; each CDR3 protein has one entry. The table shows fewer than 750,000 distinct CDR3 sequences, with 45% to 55% occurring only once. Input material: blood. This clonotype was obtained from a man older than 75 in good health.

DNA for the CDR3: TGCAGCGTTACCCCCGGGGCAGGCAATGAGCAGTTCTTC. It codes for CSVTPGAGNEQFF. The chain joins TRBV29-1 to TRBJ2-1; D possibly matches TRBD1 or TRBD2 (5 bases each). Trimming took 5 bases from V and 6 from J, leaving 14 bases between them. Germline V CDR1 and CDR2: SQVTM, ANQGSEA. This CDR3 region has 13 residues.